The next 9 T cell receptor beta chains were all read from a single sample in a study of neurological immune-mediated disorders. One entry per CDR3 protein results from TCRdb running MiXCR on the 5' RACE reads. The profile shows about 74,000 distinct CDR3 sequences, around 5.2% of them singletons. The sequenced sample consisted of PBMCs. The receptors stem from a man between 18 and 29 years old with multiple sclerosis.

This clonotype was seen at least ten times. The chain employs TRBV29-1 and TRBJ1-4; a possible D gene is TRBD1 (6 bases). CDR1 SQVTM and CDR2 ANQGSEA come from the germline V gene. Deletions cut 6 bases from V and 6 bases from J, with 11 bases between. The CDR3 totals 12 residues. The CDR3 DNA follows: TGCAGCGTCGGGACACCGGATGAAAAACTGTTTTTT. The encoded protein is CSVGTPDEKLFF.

A note on this clonotype: With a much larger clone just one base away, this may be a read error. The chain has TRBV7-2 and TRBJ1-4; D perhaps matches TRBD1 (5 bases). Germline CDR1 is SGHTA and CDR2 is FQGNSA. The CDR3 consists of 14 residues. Trimming removed 1 base from V and 3 bases from J, with 6 bases in between. CDR3 sequence: CASSLETANEKLFF. The CDR3 nucleotides are TGTGCCAGCAGCTTAGAGACAGCTAATGAAAAACTGTTTTTT.

The table lists this clonotype with many counts. The CDR3 region has the DNA TGTGCCAGCAGCTTGTTCCTTGGTAGCAATCAGCCCCAGCATTTT. Translated: CASSLFLGSNQPQHF. The chain has TRBV5-6 and TRBJ1-5; D gene unclear. This CDR3 is 15 amino acids long. Trimming took off 1 base at V and 0 bases at J, with 8 bases between the two ends. CDR1 is SGHDT and CDR2 is YYEEEE in the germline V gene.

Concerning this clonotype: A much larger clone sits a single nucleotide away, making a read error possible. The CDR3: CTSRFTGKSRRAKNIQYF. CDR3 sequence (DNA): TGTACAAGTCGCTTTACGGGGAAATCTAGACGCGCCAAAAACATTCAGTACTTC. This rearrangement joins TRBV12-2 to TRBJ2-4. TRBV12-2 is a pseudogene locus. The CDR3 length is 18 residues.

This clonotype appeared many times. The rearrangement uses TRBV12-3 or TRBV12-4 and TRBJ2-5; D not resolved. V was shortened by 7 bases and J by 0 bases, with 9 bases between the two germline ends. The CDR3 sequence is 13 residues long. The CDR3 spells CASNRGYQETQYF. Here the CDR3 DNA reads TGTGCCAGCAATAGAGGCTACCAAGAGACCCAGTACTTC.

This clonotype appeared a few times. V usage is TRBV6-5 and J usage is TRBJ2-3; D gene unclear. V lost 5 bases to trimming and J lost 2 bases, with 17 bases between them. CDR3 size: 16 residues. Germline V gives CDR1 MNHEY, CDR2 SVGAGI. CDR3 in amino acids: CASSGPKALNTDTQYF. The CDR3 DNA is TGTGCCAGCAGTGGACCCAAGGCTTTGAACACAGATACGCAGTATTTT.

The table lists this clonotype with many counts. CDR3 DNA: TGTGCCAGCAGCTTTCCGGGACAGGCCTACAATGAGCAGTTCTTC. Protein sequence: CASSFPGQAYNEQFF. J is TRBJ2-1 and V is TRBV5-6; 8 bases agree with TRBD1. There are 15 residues in the CDR3. Unmatched junction bases numbered 3, after V lost 2 bases and J lost 2 bases. CDR1 and CDR2 from the germline V gene are SGHDT and YYEEEE.

This clonotype was seen at least ten times. This chain joins TRBV7-2 and TRBJ2-1; 11 positions match TRBD2. Germline trimming cut 5 bases from V and 7 bases from J; bases unmatched to any gene: 7. This CDR3 comprises 15 residues. Germline CDR1 and CDR2: SGHTA and FQGNSA. CDR3 sequence: CASSPGLAVGNEQFF. For the CDR3, the DNA is TGTGCCAGCAGCCCGGGACTAGCGGTCGGTAATGAGCAGTTCTTC.

This clonotype was seen a handful of times. A much larger clone lies a single base off, so this may be a read error. The rearrangement uses TRBV15 and TRBJ2-3; D remains unclear. The CDR3 runs to 14 residues. V was trimmed by 2 bases and J by 0 bases, leaving 6 bases between them. CDR1 is LNHNV, CDR2 YYDKDF, per germline (reference sequence). CDR3 sequence reads: CATSRTKSTDTQYF. CDR3 sequence (DNA): TGTGCCACCAGCAGAACCAAGAGCACAGATACGCAGTATTTT.